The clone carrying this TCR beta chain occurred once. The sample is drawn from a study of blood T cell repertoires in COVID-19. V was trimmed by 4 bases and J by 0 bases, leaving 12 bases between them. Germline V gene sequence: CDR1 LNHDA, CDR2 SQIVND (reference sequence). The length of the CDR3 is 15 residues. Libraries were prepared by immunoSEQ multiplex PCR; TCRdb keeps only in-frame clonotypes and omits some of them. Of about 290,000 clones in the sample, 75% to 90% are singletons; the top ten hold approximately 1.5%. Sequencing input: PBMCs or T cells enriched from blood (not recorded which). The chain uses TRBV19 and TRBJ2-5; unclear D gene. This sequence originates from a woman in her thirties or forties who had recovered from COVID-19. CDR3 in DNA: TGTGCCAGTAGTAGCGGCGATCTCTACCAAGAGACCCAGTACTTC. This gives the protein CASSSGDLYQETQYF.